This TCR beta chain was sequenced for a study of vaccination effects on CD4 cells after COVID-19. Here immunoSEQ multiplex PCR was the method, and the copy in TCRdb shows in-frame clones only, minus some. Of about 22,000 clones listed, 72% are singletons. Antigen-specific CD4+ T cells were expanded with viral peptide pools in the ViraFEST assay before sequencing. Following 10 days of culture, CD4+ T cells were isolated. Vaccine administered to participants consisted of two doses of either BNT162b2 or mRNA-1273. Every well got a few million PBMC, which were grown with around 11 IU/ml IL-2 and around 10 ug/ml peptides. Half the medium was replaced with IL-2 medium on days 3 and 7. As to this clone: Antigen unknown.

Between the trimmed V and J ends, which lost 6 bases and 3 bases, there was a span of 18 bases. Germline-derived CDR1 and CDR2 are ENHRY and SYGVKD. The CDR3 has 16 amino acids. This sequence was found in a human donor who received a COVID-19 vaccine. This chain uses TRBV10-3 with TRBJ1-3; a possible D gene is TRBD1 (5 bases). The specimen was CD4+ T cells from PBMCs cultured with HCoV-NL63 spike peptides, collected after COVID-19 vaccination. The CDR3 region has the DNA TGTGCCATCAGCCCTGTGATGGGGGTTGGTGGAAACACCATATATTTT. Its protein product is CAISPVMGVGGNTIYF.